The present T cell receptor (beta chain) was sequenced within a study of OX40 agonist ivuxolimab in advanced cancers. Study in general: Ivuxolimab doses were 0.01, 0.1, 0.3, 1.5, 3 or 10 mg/kg every 2 weeks. Participants, around 80% male, averaged about 56 years of age, ranging from about 23 to 90. Notes on the study in general: There was clonal expansion of CD4+ and CD8+ blood T cells by week 6 at 0.1 to 3.0 mg/kg.

Produced via immunoSEQ multiplex PCR; TCRdb's table is partial and in-frame only. The sample includes approximately 50,000 clones, around 80% seen only once; the top ten take approximately 13%. With respect to this clone: Its antigen is as yet unknown.

This CDR3 has 15 amino acids. CDR1 and CDR2 (germline): MNHEY, SMNVEV (reference sequence). Trimming took 9 bases from V and 0 from J, leaving 17 bases between them. Autoimmune disease history or systemic immunosuppression excluded patients. The receptor was derived from an adult with an advanced solid tumor such as melanoma, head and neck, liver or kidney cancer. The J gene is TRBJ1-2, the V gene TRBV27; D not certain. This specimen was CD4+ or CD8+ T cells sorted from blood, taken in a trial of the OX40 agonist ivuxolimab. CDR3 coding DNA: TGTGCCAGTGACCCCCAGGCAGCTACTAACTATGGCTACACCTTC. Encoded protein: CASDPQAATNYGYTF.